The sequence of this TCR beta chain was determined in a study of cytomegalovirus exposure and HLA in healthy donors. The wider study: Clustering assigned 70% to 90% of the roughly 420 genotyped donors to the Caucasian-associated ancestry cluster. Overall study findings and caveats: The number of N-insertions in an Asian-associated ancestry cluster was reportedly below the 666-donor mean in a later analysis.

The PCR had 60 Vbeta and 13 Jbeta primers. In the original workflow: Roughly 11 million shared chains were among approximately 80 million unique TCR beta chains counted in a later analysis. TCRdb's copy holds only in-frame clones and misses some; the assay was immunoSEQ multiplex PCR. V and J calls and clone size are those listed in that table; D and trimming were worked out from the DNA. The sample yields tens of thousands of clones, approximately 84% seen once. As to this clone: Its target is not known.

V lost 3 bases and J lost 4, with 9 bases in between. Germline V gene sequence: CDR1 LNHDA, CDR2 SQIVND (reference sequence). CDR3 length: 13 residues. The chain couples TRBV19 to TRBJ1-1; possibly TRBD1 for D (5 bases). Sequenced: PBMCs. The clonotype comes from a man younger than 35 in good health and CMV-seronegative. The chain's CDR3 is CASSMGGGTEAFF. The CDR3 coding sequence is TGTGCCAGTAGTATGGGGGGGGGCACTGAAGCTTTCTTT. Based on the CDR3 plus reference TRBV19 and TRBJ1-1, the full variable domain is DGGITQSPKYLFRKEGQNVTLSCEQNLNHDAMYWYRQDPGQGLRLIYYSQIVNDFQKGDIAEGYSVSREKKESFPLTVTSAQKNPTAFYLCASSMGGGTEAFFGQGTRLTVV.